This T cell receptor beta chain was sequenced during a study of blood T cell repertoires in COVID-19. Study-wide background: There were acute and convalescent COVID-19 samples, and they came from the United States, Italy and Spain.

In the authors' methods: Amplification from reference gene primers served as the basis for estimated nucleated cell counts. TCRdb's copy holds only in-frame clones and misses some; the assay was immunoSEQ multiplex PCR. The V and J calls and clone size come from that table; D and trimming were worked out from the DNA. The sample lists 90,000 to 100,000 clones; approximately 85% were seen once. The CDR3 spans 15 residues. Between the trimmed V and J ends, which lost 0 bases and 7 bases, there was a span of 13 bases. Germline assignment: CDR1 MNHEY and CDR2 SVGAGI. In its sample, this clone was seen many times.

The source is a human donor in a cohort sampled during active COVID-19. Material: peripheral blood. This rearrangement joins TRBV6-5 to TRBJ1-3, with a possible D match to TRBD1 (6 bases). This CDR3 reads CASSYSRQGSNTIYF. The CDR3 nucleotides read TGTGCCAGCAGTTACTCGAGGCAGGGGTCGAACACCATATATTTT.